These 15 T cell receptor beta chains originate from one sample sequenced in a study of T cell responses to AZD1222 COVID-19 vaccine (dated by TCRdb to the early 2020s). The library was made by the immunoSEQ multiplex PCR assay. Imported from immuneACCESS, the table was reduced by TCRdb to in-frame sequences with V and J called. These copies leave out some clones; in studies compared against another copy, an unresolved V gene accounts for under half, and the cause of the remainder is not known. This sample has about 150,000 clones in its table, and approximately 89% of those were observed once. Of the sample, approximately 5.2% falls within the top ten clones. Interpreted using the paper, the time point label stands for: baseline before first vaccination. The sequencing here drew on peripheral blood, taken on day 0 of AZD1222 vaccination. The receptor set was obtained from an adult in good health.

The rearrangement joins TRBV4-3 to TRBJ2-2; 7 bases match TRBD1. J gave up 3 bases and V 3 bases, and 7 bases lay outside the gene matches. The germline V gene encodes CDR1 LGHNA and CDR2 YSLEER. The CDR3 is 16 residues long. The CDR3 region is CASSHLGGEDTGELFF. For the CDR3, the DNA is TGCGCCAGCAGCCACCTAGGGGGCGAGGACACCGGGGAGCTGTTTTTT.

This sequence joins TRBV7-9 and TRBJ1-6; 8 bases line up with TRBD1. The CDR3 sequence is 15 residues long. Trimming at V came to 5 bases and at J to 5 bases, leaving 5 bases not matched to a gene. Germline V lookup: CDR1 SEHNR, CDR2 FQNEAQ (reference sequence). This CDR3 reads CASSPGQADNSPLHF. The CDR3 DNA is TGTGCCAGCAGCCCGGGACAGGCCGATAATTCACCCCTCCACTTT.

The chain has TRBV4-3 and TRBJ1-4; D is undetermined. V lost 0 bases to trimming and J lost 6 bases, with 17 bases between them. Germline-derived CDR1 and CDR2 are LGHNA and YSLEER. The CDR3 consists of 17 residues. CDR3 sequence reads: CASSQEGGVGSDEKLFF. The CDR3, as DNA: TGCGCCAGCAGCCAAGAGGGCGGGGTTGGAAGTGATGAAAAACTGTTTTTT.

V is TRBV18 and J is TRBJ1-5; possibly TRBD1 for D (5 bases). This CDR3 has 15 residues. Germline values: CDR1 KGHSH, CDR2 LQKENI. V lost 0 bases to trimming and J lost 5 bases, with 11 bases between them. This CDR3 is CASSPPGGTDQPQHF. The DNA for the CDR3 is TGTGCCAGCTCACCACCGGGCGGGACTGATCAGCCCCAGCATTTT.

The V call is TRBV11-1, the J call TRBJ2-1, with TRBD2 identical over 9 bases. J lost 7 bases, V lost 3 bases, and 4 bases had no gene match. CDR3 length: 14 residues. Germline V lookup: CDR1 SGHAT, CDR2 FQDESV (reference sequence). The CDR3 is CASSFQRGENEQFF. DNA of the CDR3: TGTGCCAGCAGCTTCCAGCGGGGGGAAAATGAGCAGTTCTTC.

This clone was detected a few times. This sequence joins TRBV7-9 and TRBJ2-7; no definite D call. With 7 bases removed from V and 0 bases from J, the gap between germline ends came to 16 bases. The CDR3 extends over 15 amino acids. CDR1 and CDR2 (germline): SEHNR, FQNEAQ (reference sequence). Here the CDR3 reads CASTSNGRSSYEQYF. CDR3 nucleotides: TGTGCCAGCACGTCCAACGGCAGGAGCTCCTACGAGCAGTACTTC.

This clone was seen repeatedly, ten times or more. V and J are TRBV4-1 and TRBJ1-2; D may be TRBD1 (6 bases). CDR3 length: 14 amino acids. V lost 4 bases and J lost 2, with 11 bases in between. Looked up from germline, CDR1 is MGHRA and CDR2 is YSYEKL. Here the CDR3 DNA reads TGCGCCAGCAGCCCCCCTCAGGGGAACTATGGCTACACCTTC. This translates into CASSPPQGNYGYTF.

The genes are TRBV3-1 (or the pseudogene TRBV3-2) and TRBJ1-4; the D gene is possibly TRBD1 (6 bases). The V gene's germline CDR1 is LGHDT and CDR2 YNNKEL (reference sequence). The CDR3 sequence is 14 residues long. Trimming stripped 3 bases from V and 2 bases from J, with 7 bases between. CDR3 protein: CASSHGGTNEKLFF. The DNA of the CDR3 is TGTGCCAGCAGCCACGGGGGCACTAATGAAAAACTGTTTTTT.

This sequence joins TRBV29-1 and TRBJ1-1; possible D gene TRBD1, 5 bases. CDR3 size: 12 residues. In germline, CDR1 is SQVTM, CDR2 ANQGSEA. V was shortened by 2 bases and J by 5 bases, with 9 bases between the two germline ends. The CDR3 region is CSVERGLTEAFF. CDR3 DNA sequence: TGCAGCGTTGAAAGGGGACTGACTGAAGCTTTCTTT.

The rearrangement uses TRBV7-8 and TRBJ1-1; D gene ambiguous. V dropped 3 bases and J dropped 8 bases, with 7 bases sitting between them. The CDR3 consists of 11 residues. In germline, CDR1 is SGHVS, CDR2 FQNEAQ. CDR3 loop: CASSFGSEAFF. For the CDR3, the DNA is TGTGCCAGCAGCTTCGGAAGCGAAGCTTTCTTT.

Comment on this clone: A junction end diverges from the germline sequence, so it may reflect a read error. Within the sample, other DNA sequences also encode this same CDR3. This chain links TRBV5-6 with TRBJ2-5; unclear D gene. Germline CDR1 SGHDT, CDR2 YYEEEE. The CDR3 has 11 amino acids. The CDR3 DNA is TGTGCTAGCAGCTCACTGGAGACCCAGTACTTC. It translates to CASSSLETQYF.

The chain recombines TRBV4-3 with TRBJ1-2; D remains unclear. V was trimmed by 2 bases and J by 4 bases, leaving 11 bases between them. CDR1 LGHNA and CDR2 YSLEER come from the germline V gene. This CDR3 comprises 14 residues. CDR3 amino acids: CASSQIAARYGYTF. In nucleotides, the CDR3 is TGCGCCAGCAGCCAAATTGCCGCACGCTATGGCTACACCTTC.

The chain uses TRBV10-2 and TRBJ2-3, with 9 bases identical to TRBD2. Germline V gene lookup returns CDR1 WSHSY and CDR2 SAAADI. J was trimmed by 6 bases and V by 8 bases; bases with no gene match: 6. The CDR3 consists of 13 residues. The CDR3 loop reads CASEAGGLDTQYF. The CDR3, as DNA: TGCGCCAGCGAAGCGGGGGGTCTCGATACGCAGTATTTT.

V gene TRBV2 combines with J gene TRBJ2-5; no clear D. This CDR3 region has 13 residues. The germline V gene encodes CDR1 SNHLY and CDR2 FYNNEI. Trimming cost V 3 bases and J 1 base, with 6 bases left between them. The DNA for the CDR3 is TGTGCCAGCAGTGAGTCGGTCCAAGAGACCCAGTACTTC. It codes for CASSESVQETQYF.

The chain recombines TRBV6-1 with TRBJ2-7; D is perhaps TRBD2 (6 bases). Germline V gives CDR1 MNHNS, CDR2 SASEGT. V dropped 0 bases and J dropped 6 bases, with 9 bases sitting between them. The CDR3 length is 13 residues. CDR3 DNA: TGTGCCAGCAGTGAAGCAGGCGGGGTCGAGCAGTACTTC. Encoded protein: CASSEAGGVEQYF.